Shown below are 13 T cell receptor beta chains from a single sample sequenced in a study of tumor-infiltrating lymphocytes in primary liver carcinoma (dated by TCRdb to 2016 to 2017). Sequenced on an Illumina HiSeq 2500. Using a constant-region primer and ProtoScript II reverse transcriptase, TCRbeta-specific cDNA was reverse-transcribed from around 500 ng total RNA. TCRbeta libraries were built with three nested multiplex PCR rounds, a slightly modified ARM-PCR procedure. Each of the first two PCR rounds ran for around 10 cycles using multiplex TRBV1-TRBV30 forward primers together with a Cbeta reverse primer. TCRdb reran the public reads through fastp at Q25 and MiXCR, keeping productive beta chains. Rows matching on CDR3 protein sequence are summarized as one entry with the most common DNA and genes. The sample profile shows 100,000 to 150,000 distinct CDR3 sequences; around 64% of them were found once. The biggest ten clones account for 7.5% to 9% of the sample.

Total RNA and DNA were co-extracted without cell sorting from roughly 20-30 mg of bulk tissue using the AllPrep DNA/RNA mini kit. Sequencing was performed on liver tumor tissue from sampling region 3. The sample's cell subset or site label, decoded: tumor region T3, left-lateral pole. The receptors derive from a woman aged 55-69 years with primary liver carcinoma and hepatitis B virus infection.

About this clonotype: A read error is possible here, since a much larger clone lies one base away. This chain connects TRBV28 to TRBJ2-1; D may be TRBD1 (6 bases). This CDR3 contains 12 residues. Germline V gene sequence: CDR1 MDHEN, CDR2 SYDVKM. Trimming left V 7 bases short and J 14 bases short, with 18 bases between. For the CDR3, the DNA is TGTGCCAGCACGGTCAGGGGAGAGGAGGAGTTCTTC. Protein product: CASTVRGEEEFF.

In this sample, this clonotype turned up once. One end of the junction fails to match germline, which may point to a read error. The rearrangement uses TRBV11-2 and TRBJ2-1; D might be TRBD2 (6 bases). The V gene's germline CDR1 is SGHAT and CDR2 FQNNGV. This CDR3 region has 15 residues. The CDR3 DNA is TGTGCCAGCAGCCCCGATAGGGGAGGCTACAATGAGCCGTTCTTC. This encodes CASSPDRGGYNEPFF.

The chain is built from TRBV14 and TRBJ1-5; 7 bases map to TRBD1. CDR1 SGHDN and CDR2 FVKESK come from the germline V gene. This CDR3 comprises 18 residues. V dropped 2 bases and J dropped 4; count of bases not matched to a gene: 14. The CDR3 spells CASSQTAIGTDPNQPQHF. The CDR3 nucleotides are TGTGCCAGCAGCCAAACTGCCATCGGGACAGATCCGAATCAGCCCCAGCATTTT. Supplemented by reference TRBV14 and TRBJ1-5, the full variable domain reads EAGVTQFPSHSVIEKGQTVTLRCDPISGHDNLYWYRRVMGKEIKFLLHFVKESKQDESGMPNNRFLAERTGGTYSTLKVQPAELEDSGVYFCASSQTAIGTDPNQPQHFGDGTRLSIL.

V gene TRBV4-2 combines with J gene TRBJ1-5, with D perhaps TRBD1 (5 bases). V was shortened by 4 bases and J by 3 bases, with 19 bases between the two germline ends. Germline CDR1 is LGHNA and CDR2 is YNFKEQ. This CDR3 has 17 residues. The CDR3 region has the DNA TGTGCCAGCAGCCGAGAACCACAGGTAGGCTCCAATCAGCCCCAGCATTTT. It specifies CASSREPQVGSNQPQHF.

The V gene is TRBV11-2, the J gene TRBJ2-1; D is undetermined. Germline CDR1 and CDR2: SGHAT and FQNNGV. V shed 2 bases and J shed 16 bases, with 21 bases lying between them. The CDR3 is 14 amino acids. The CDR3 spells CASSLWGSYNEEFF. DNA of the CDR3: TGTGCCAGCAGCTTATGGGGATCCTACAATGAGGAATTCTTC.

On this clonotype itself: Sequence at one end of the junction differs from germline and may be a read error. The V gene is TRBV6-5, the J gene TRBJ2-5, with D perhaps matching TRBD2 (6 bases). CDR3 length: 14 residues. Germline CDR1 MNHEY, CDR2 SVGAGI. The CDR3 DNA reads as TGTGCCTGCAGTCGCCTAGGAGGGGAAGAGAACCAGTACTTC. The encoded protein is CACSRLGGEENQYF.

About this clonotype: The CDR3 carries no conserved terminal phenylalanine or tryptophan, so it likely arises from a read error. The V call is TRBV13, the J call TRBJ1-1; 8 bases line up with TRBD1. CDR1 and CDR2 (germline): PRHDT, FYEKMQ (reference sequence). This CDR3 contains 14 residues. The CDR3 spells CAGSFRQGSTEAFL. DNA for the CDR3: TGTGCCGGCAGCTTCCGACAGGGGAGTACTGAAGCTTTCCTT.

Worth noting for this clonotype: One end of the junction does not line up with germline, which may come from a read error. The chain couples TRBV4-1 to TRBJ2-5; TRBD2 matches 13 bases. This CDR3 spans 16 amino acids. Germline-derived CDR1 and CDR2 are MGHRA and YSYEKL. The CDR3 region is CASCQEELAGGETQYF. CDR3 in DNA: TGCGCCAGCTGCCAAGAGGAACTAGCGGGAGGGGAGACCCAGTACTTC.

Details on this clonotype: A much larger clone differs by one base, so this may be a read error. The chain uses TRBV5-5 and TRBJ2-7, with D possibly matching TRBD1 (5 bases). The length of the CDR3 is 14 residues. Germline CDR1 and CDR2: SGHKS and YYEKEE (reference sequence). This CDR3 is CASSLIRGPYEHYF. In nucleotides, the CDR3 is TGTGCCAGCAGCTTGATAAGGGGTCCCTACGAGCACTACTTC.

This clonotype showed up just once. This chain connects TRBV5-1 to TRBJ1-5; 7 bases match TRBD1. CDR1 is SGHRS and CDR2 is YFSETQ in the germline V gene. J was trimmed by 6 bases and V by 1 base; bases with no gene match: 10. The CDR3 covers 16 residues. The CDR3 loop reads CASSLSGGGDSQPQHF. The CDR3, as DNA: TGCGCCAGCAGCTTGTCGGGAGGGGGCGACAGTCAGCCCCAGCATTTT.

In the case of this clonotype: A read error may produce the germline difference seen at one junction end. V gene TRBV6-1 combines with J gene TRBJ2-1; unclear D gene. The germline CDR1 and CDR2 sequences are MNHNS and SASEGT. This CDR3 comprises 17 residues. The CDR3 nucleotides read TGTGCCAGCAGTGGGACCCTTCTTGTGACCTCCCACAATGAGCAGTTCTTC. Translated, it gives CASSGTLLVTSHNEQFF.

In its sample, this clonotype was seen many times. V usage is TRBV12-3 or TRBV12-4 and J usage is TRBJ2-5, with 9 bases identical to TRBD2. The CDR3 is 13 amino acids. The V segment lost 5 bases and the J segment 4 bases; nucleotides outside the gene matches: 2. The CDR3 reads CASSAGGPETQYF. As DNA, the CDR3 is TGTGCCAGCAGTGCGGGGGGGCCAGAGACCCAGTACTTC.

The CDR3 nucleotides are TGTGCCAGCAGTTTATCGGCGGGAGGGTCCTACAATGAGCAGTTCTTC. It is translated as CASSLSAGGSYNEQFF. This chain links TRBV28 with TRBJ2-1, with 9 bases matching TRBD2. This CDR3 region has 16 residues. V trimming: 1 base; J trimming: 1 base; junction bases outside the gene matches: 2. CDR1 is MDHEN and CDR2 is SYDVKM in the germline V gene. The full variable domain, its missing parts supplied by reference TRBV28 and TRBJ2-1, is DVKVTQSSRYLVKRTGEKVFLECVQDMDHENMFWYRQDPGLGLRLIYFSYDVKMKEKGDIPEGYSVSREKKERFSLILESASTNQTSMYLCASSLSAGGSYNEQFFGPGTRLTVL.